The 30 T cell receptor beta chains below all came from one sample that was sequenced in a study of regulatory T cells in long-lasting Graves disease. Time point in this sample: persistent/refractory GD, antithyroid drugs over 5 years with positive TRAb. The TCR library was made from RNA that had been extracted from PBMCs in TRIzol. Through Arm-PCR of CDR3 regions and iRepertoire HTBI primers, TCR beta libraries were built. Each CDR3 protein gets one entry after TCRdb re-called the multiplex PCR reads with MiXCR. The sample has a few hundred thousand distinct CDR3 sequences, 20% to 25% seen once. The sample consisted of peripheral blood mononuclear cells (PBMCs), taken when the disease was refractory, from a patient treated with antithyroid drugs. The receptor source for this set is a woman aged 35 to 49 with Graves disease.

Turning to this clonotype: This probably arose from a read error, given a far larger clone one base away. V is TRBV6-1 and J is TRBJ2-5, with 9 bases matching TRBD1. Germline CDR1 and CDR2: MNHNS and SASEGT. This CDR3 has 15 residues. The CDR3 DNA sequence: TGCGCCAGCAGTCCCGGGACAGGGACCCACCGGACCCAGTACTTC. It is translated as CASSPGTGTHRTQYF.

This clonotype appeared many times. This chain links TRBV7-4 with TRBJ2-7, with D perhaps matching TRBD2 (6 bases). The ends were cut back, 1 base at V and 8 bases at J, with 18 bases in the middle. Germline CDR1 is SGHVT and CDR2 is SQSDAQ. The CDR3 length is 15 residues. DNA for the CDR3: TGTGCCAGCAGCTTAGGGGCTACTAGCCTACCGAAGCAGTACTTC. This gives the protein CASSLGATSLPKQYF.

This clonotype was seen a few times. The V call is TRBV7-9, the J call TRBJ1-1, with a tentative D call TRBD1 (5 bases). The CDR3 has 14 residues. Germline values: CDR1 SEHNR, CDR2 FQNEAQ (reference sequence). V lost 6 bases to trimming and J lost 0 bases, with 11 bases between them. CDR3 bases: TGTGCCAGCAGGCTGGGACCCATGAACACTGAAGCTTTCTTT. Residues: CASRLGPMNTEAFF.

This clonotype was observed many times. J is TRBJ2-7 and V is TRBV27; D unclear. The V gene lost 2 bases and the J gene lost 6 bases, with 11 bases spanning the gap. There are 13 residues in the CDR3. Looked up from germline, CDR1 is MNHEY and CDR2 is SMNVEV (reference sequence). The CDR3: CASSLAETAEQYF. Written as DNA, the CDR3 is TGTGCCAGCAGTTTAGCAGAAACAGCCGAGCAGTACTTC.

This clonotype was detected only a few times. The chain is built from TRBV28 and TRBJ2-1; tentatively, D is TRBD2 (5 bases). Trimming took off 3 bases at V and 0 bases at J, with 18 bases between the two ends. The CDR3 has 18 amino acids. Germline V CDR1 and CDR2: MDHEN, SYDVKM. CDR3 in amino acids: CASSLSVLSGSSYNEQFF. CDR3 DNA sequence: TGTGCCAGCAGTTTGTCGGTGCTGAGCGGAAGCTCCTACAATGAGCAGTTCTTC.

This clonotype has a count of ten or more. CDR3: CASSPEKNRGNGEAFF. The CDR3, as DNA: TGTGCCAGCAGCCCAGAAAAAAACAGGGGGAATGGTGAAGCTTTCTTT. V gene TRBV28 combines with J gene TRBJ1-1, with 8 nucleotides matching TRBD1. Trimming took 6 bases from V and 7 from J; bases not matched to a gene: 16. There are 16 residues in the CDR3. In germline, CDR1 is MDHEN, CDR2 SYDVKM.

The sample holds a few counts of this clonotype. The chain employs TRBV5-1 and TRBJ2-6; D gene ambiguous. Deletions cut 1 base from V and 0 bases from J, with 20 bases between. There are 20 residues in the CDR3. The germline V gene encodes CDR1 SGHRS and CDR2 YFSETQ. CDR3 nucleotide sequence: TGCGCCAGCAGCTTGTATCGGGTTTCTTCGCTAAGCTCTGGGGCCAACGTCCTGACTTTC. This sequence encodes CASSLYRVSSLSSGANVLTF.

This clonotype was observed at least ten times. The V gene is TRBV28, the J gene TRBJ1-5; tentatively, D is TRBD1 (5 bases). V was trimmed by 1 base and J by 6 bases, leaving 10 bases between them. CDR1 is MDHEN, CDR2 SYDVKM, per germline. CDR3 length: 14 residues. CDR3 coding DNA: TGTGCCAGCAGTTTATCGGGGCCGGGTCAGCCCCAGCATTTT. Its protein product is CASSLSGPGQPQHF.

The count of this clonotype is one. A read error is possible here, since a much larger clone lies one base away. V usage is TRBV27 and J usage is TRBJ2-7; D is unclear. There are 13 residues in the CDR3. Trimming took off 6 bases at V and 0 bases at J, with 9 bases between the two ends. Germline CDR1 is MNHEY and CDR2 is SMNVEV (reference sequence). This chain's CDR3 is CASRDFNSYEQYF. The CDR3 coding sequence is TGTGCCAGCAGAGATTTTAACTCCTACGAGCAGTACTTC.

This clonotype has ten or more counts. The CDR3 DNA is TGTGCCAGCAGCTTAGTCGGGGGAGTGAACGAGCAGTACTTC. Amino acids: CASSLVGGVNEQYF. The chain is built from TRBV11-2 and TRBJ2-7; D might be TRBD2 (6 bases). V was cut by 1 base and J by 5 bases, with 12 bases left in between. The CDR3 extends over 14 amino acids. CDR1 and CDR2 (germline): SGHAT, FQNNGV. Filled out from reference TRBV11-2 and TRBJ2-7, the complete variable domain reads EAGVAQSPRYKIIEKRQSVAFWCNPISGHATLYWYQQILGQGPKLLIQFQNNGVVDDSQLPKDRFSAERLKGVDSTLKIQPAKLEDSAVYLCASSLVGGVNEQYFGPGTRLTVT.

The chain joins TRBV19 to TRBJ1-5; the D is unclear. CDR3 length equals 15 residues. Trimming stripped 9 bases from V and 5 bases from J, with 20 bases between. Germline values: CDR1 LNHDA, CDR2 SQIVND (reference sequence). DNA of the CDR3: TGTGCCAGCTCCCCCCCTCGACTCGTCTATCAGCCCCAGCATTTT. It specifies CASSPPRLVYQPQHF.

The rearrangement uses TRBV19 and TRBJ1-2; D is undetermined. There are 17 residues in the CDR3. The germline V and J ends were trimmed by 1 base and 7 bases, with 22 bases remaining between them. The V gene's germline CDR1 is LNHDA and CDR2 SQIVND (reference sequence). CDR3 sequence: CASSIGSPTKVASGYTF. The CDR3 DNA sequence: TGTGCCAGTAGTATAGGGTCACCCACGAAAGTCGCCTCTGGCTACACCTTC.

This clonotype was seen ten or more times. The V call is TRBV15, the J call TRBJ2-4, with D unclear. Trimming took off 1 base at V and 3 bases at J, with 7 bases between the two ends. The germline gives CDR1 LNHNV, CDR2 YYDKDF (reference sequence). The CDR3 totals 14 residues. Here the CDR3 reads CATSRATFKNIQYF. The CDR3 DNA sequence: TGTGCCACCAGCAGAGCGACCTTCAAAAACATTCAGTACTTC.

This clonotype was counted a few times. This chain links TRBV7-9 with TRBJ2-4, with 12 positions matching TRBD1. CDR3 length equals 18 residues. The V segment lost 5 bases and the J segment 6 bases; nucleotides outside the gene matches: 14. The germline V gene encodes CDR1 SEHNR and CDR2 FQNEAQ (reference sequence). The CDR3: CASSDGTGGSFGLNIQYF. In DNA form, the CDR3 reads TGTGCCAGCAGCGACGGGACAGGGGGCTCGTTTGGCTTAAACATTCAGTACTTC.

This rearrangement joins TRBV28 to TRBJ2-6; TRBD2 aligns across 9 bases. Germline trimming cut 5 bases from V and 2 bases from J; bases unmatched to any gene: 10. Germline V gene data show CDR1 as MDHEN and CDR2 as SYDVKM. CDR3 length: 18 amino acids. As DNA, the CDR3 is TGTGCCAGCAGTCCGGGGCTAGCGGGAAGGACTGGGGCCAACGTCCTGACTTTC. Its translation: CASSPGLAGRTGANVLTF.

In the case of this clonotype: This may be a read error: a much more frequent sequence differs by one nucleotide. The chain employs TRBV6-5 and TRBJ1-5; D might be TRBD1 (5 bases). The V and J ends lost 6 bases and 1 base respectively, with 19 bases between them. Germline V lookup: CDR1 MNHEY, CDR2 SVGAGI. The CDR3 is 17 amino acids. In nucleotides, the CDR3 is TGTGCCAGCAGATACCAACATCCCAGGGCCAGCAATCAGCCCCAGCATTTT. It codes for CASRYQHPRASNQPQHF.

The V gene is TRBV2, the J gene TRBJ1-1; 11 bases align to TRBD1. The ends lost 9 bases at V and 0 bases at J; junction bases unmatched: 3. The CDR3 contains 14 residues. CDR1 SNHLY and CDR2 FYNNEI come from the germline V gene. The CDR3 sequence: CASKDRGLNTEAFF. The CDR3 nucleotides are TGTGCCAGTAAGGACAGGGGGCTGAACACTGAAGCTTTCTTT.

Worth noting for this clonotype: This may arise from a read error, as a much more abundant clone is one base away. The V and J genes are TRBV7-8 and TRBJ2-2; maybe TRBD2 (6 bases). The CDR3 has 16 amino acids. V lost 3 bases to trimming and J lost 9 bases, with 20 bases between them. From germline, CDR1 is SGHVS and CDR2 FQNEAQ. The CDR3 sequence is CASSFKSESEGRELFF. In DNA form, the CDR3 reads TGTGCCAGCAGCTTCAAAAGCGAATCGGAGGGGAGGGAGCTGTTTTTT.

This clonotype was detected only a few times. The chain couples TRBV5-1 to TRBJ2-6; 7 bases map to TRBD2. The ends lost 0 bases at V and 4 bases at J; junction bases unmatched: 4. Germline V CDR1 and CDR2: SGHRS, YFSETQ. The CDR3 covers 16 residues. The CDR3 coding sequence is TGCGCCAGCAGCTTGGGGACTAGTTCCGGGGCCAACGTCCTGACTTTC. Residues: CASSLGTSSGANVLTF.

This clonotype was observed at least ten times. V usage is TRBV7-2 and J usage is TRBJ2-2, with 9 bases fitting TRBD2. CDR3 length: 16 residues. The germline gives CDR1 SGHTA, CDR2 FQGNSA. V shed 5 bases and J 1 base; nucleotides not matched to a gene: 5. CDR3 residues: CASSTIAGVNTGELFF. The CDR3 nucleotides read TGTGCCAGCAGCACCATAGCGGGAGTGAACACCGGGGAGCTGTTTTTT.

This clonotype was counted a few times. The chain couples TRBV2 to TRBJ1-4, with TRBD1 identical over 10 bases. In germline, CDR1 is SNHLY, CDR2 FYNNEI. Trimming cost V 6 bases and J 7 bases; bases outside gene matches: 5. The CDR3 sequence is 14 residues long. The DNA of the CDR3 is TGTGCCAGCAGAGACGGACAGGGGGGTGAAAAACTGTTTTTT. This encodes CASRDGQGGEKLFF.

A few counts support this clonotype. This chain uses TRBV28 with TRBJ2-1; 13 bases are shared with TRBD2. The germline gives CDR1 MDHEN, CDR2 SYDVKM. J gave up 3 bases and V 6 bases, and 5 bases lay outside the gene matches. The length of the CDR3 is 16 residues. The CDR3 DNA reads as TGTGCCAGCAGCTCGGGACTAGCGGGGCACTACAATGAGCAGTTCTTC. It specifies CASSSGLAGHYNEQFF.

The gene calls are TRBV27 and TRBJ2-7, with 8 bases fitting TRBD2. With 2 bases clipped from V and 5 bases from J, the junction kept 2 bases outside the gene matches. The CDR3 totals 13 residues. Germline V lookup: CDR1 MNHEY, CDR2 SMNVEV (reference sequence). CDR3 sequence reads: CASSLTGGNEQYF. The CDR3 region has the DNA TGTGCCAGCAGTTTAACGGGAGGGAACGAGCAGTACTTC.

This clonotype was picked up many times. The V and J genes are TRBV10-2 and TRBJ2-7; D is perhaps TRBD2 (6 bases). V was shortened by 5 bases and J by 6 bases, with 11 bases between the two germline ends. Germline V gives CDR1 WSHSY, CDR2 SAAADI. The CDR3 length is 12 residues. CDR3 in amino acids: CASSFQTSEQYF. In DNA, the CDR3 is TGCGCCAGCAGTTTTCAGACTAGCGAGCAGTACTTC.

The table lists this clonotype with a few counts. The chain links TRBV6-1 to TRBJ1-4, with a tentative D call TRBD1 (5 bases). The CDR3 sequence is 15 residues long. V lost 7 bases, J lost 3 bases, and 15 bases lay in between. Germline V gene lookup returns CDR1 MNHNS and CDR2 SASEGT. This CDR3 is CASTEGAGANEKLFF. CDR3 DNA sequence: TGTGCCAGCACCGAGGGAGCGGGGGCTAATGAAAAACTGTTTTTT.

Ten or more counts support this clonotype. The chain uses TRBV19 and TRBJ2-2, with unresolved D. Germline loops: CDR1 LNHDA, CDR2 SQIVND (reference sequence). This CDR3 contains 14 residues. V was clipped by 5 bases and J by 1 base, with 8 bases between them. CDR3 sequence: CASSGTRNTGELFF. DNA for the CDR3: TGTGCCAGTAGTGGTACGCGGAACACCGGGGAGCTGTTTTTT.

This clonotype was found a few times. The chain couples TRBV6-5 to TRBJ1-1; D is unclear. The CDR3 spans 18 residues. V lost 2 bases to trimming and J lost 2 bases, with 21 bases between them. From germline, CDR1 is MNHEY and CDR2 SVGAGI. The CDR3 loop is CASSYPPGSLHKNTEAFF. CDR3 DNA: TGTGCCAGCAGTTACCCCCCGGGAAGCCTACATAAAAACACTGAAGCTTTCTTT.

This clonotype was seen at least ten times. This chain links TRBV5-1 with TRBJ2-2; possibly TRBD1 for D (6 bases). This CDR3 region has 15 residues. With 2 bases removed from V and 3 bases from J, the gap between germline ends came to 11 bases. Germline loops: CDR1 SGHRS, CDR2 YFSETQ. The CDR3 DNA reads as TGCGCCAGCAGCTTCCAGGGGTCCCACACCGGGGAGCTGTTTTTT. This gives the protein CASSFQGSHTGELFF.

A few counts support this clonotype. The chain links TRBV5-1 to TRBJ2-7, with D tentatively TRBD2 (6 bases). The CDR3 has 15 amino acids. V gave up 4 bases and J gave up 4 bases, with 18 bases separating them. The germline gives CDR1 SGHRS, CDR2 YFSETQ. The CDR3 region has the DNA TGCGCCAGCAGCCCCCCCCAGAGGGAGGTTTACGAGCAGTACTTC. Protein sequence: CASSPPQREVYEQYF. The variable domain in full, completed from reference TRBV5-1 and TRBJ2-7, reads KAGVTQTPRYLIKTRGQQVTLSCSPISGHRSVSWYQQTPGQGLQFLFEYFSETQRNKGNFPGRFSGRQFSNSRSEMNVSTLELGDSALYLCASSPPQREVYEQYFGPGTRLTVT.

The chain has TRBV5-6 and TRBJ1-4; tentatively, D is TRBD1 (6 bases). The CDR3 has 14 amino acids. Germline lookup yields CDR1 SGHDT and CDR2 YYEEEE. Trimming pared 2 bases from V and 7 bases from J, leaving 12 bases between. Written as DNA, the CDR3 is TGTGCCAGCAGCTTCGGGACATACGGTGAAAAACTGTTTTTT. It specifies CASSFGTYGEKLFF.